This T cell receptor (beta chain) was found in a study of blood T cells in healthy people across ages. Germline values: CDR1 SEHNR, CDR2 FQNEAQ (reference sequence). Trimming shortened V by 5 bases and J by 4 bases, and 14 bases separated the two germline ends. This CDR3 is built from 15 residues. Primed by a sample-barcoded 5' primer and a J-beta primer mix, a second PCR proceeded for roughly 7 to 11 cycles. TCRdb processed the 5' RACE reads anew with MiXCR; each CDR3 protein has one entry. The sample includes about 730,000 distinct CDR3 sequences, roughly 43% of them seen just once. Isolated per sample were at least 6 million PBMCs.

The sample taken for sequencing was blood. The receptor was derived from a woman aged 60 to 75 in good health. The rearrangement joins TRBV7-9 to TRBJ2-2; D may be TRBD2 (6 bases). The chain's CDR3 is CASSTTRGATGELFF. The CDR3 region has the DNA TGTGCCAGCAGCACCACTCGCGGGGCCACCGGGGAGCTGTTTTTT.